The 3 T cell receptor beta chains below were found in one sample sequenced in a study of T cell repertoires in cytomegalovirus infection. MiXCR, run by TCRdb on the reads, gives a single entry per CDR3 protein. The table shows more than 140,000 distinct CDR3 sequences, with roughly 6% occurring only once. Sequencing used PBMCs. All receptors come from a human donor in good health (CMV status not recorded). Some clones in this sample may be carry-over from other donors' samples.

Comment on this clonotype: A read error may explain this, as a much larger clone is one base away. The gene calls are TRBV20-1 and TRBJ2-7; perhaps TRBD2 as D (6 bases). Germline V gene data show CDR1 as DFQATT and CDR2 as SNEGSKA (reference sequence). The CDR3 has 14 residues. The ends were cut back, 3 bases at V and 3 bases at J, with 15 bases in the middle. CDR3 amino acids: CSARSRTGVYEQYF. The DNA of the CDR3 is TGCAGTGCTAGGAGCCGAACGGGGGTCTACGAGCAGTACTTC.

This clonotype was found a few times. V gene TRBV20-1 combines with J gene TRBJ1-1; unclear D gene. The V end was cut by 7 bases, the J end by 1 base, with 16 bases between. Per germline, CDR1 DFQATT and CDR2 SNEGSKA (reference sequence). The CDR3 has 14 residues. CDR3 DNA sequence: TGCAGTGTTCCGAGGGTAGATGGGAACACTGAAGCTTTCTTT. It is translated as CSVPRVDGNTEAFF.

This clonotype was seen many times. The chain is built from TRBV7-2 and TRBJ2-1, with 7 bases aligning to TRBD1. V lost 1 base and J lost 9; bases outside the gene matches: 3. The CDR3 extends over 13 amino acids. Per germline, CDR1 SGHTA and CDR2 FQGNSA. CDR3 amino acids: CASSLGGQFEQFF. The CDR3 DNA follows: TGTGCCAGCAGCTTAGGGGGACAGTTTGAGCAGTTCTTC.